The next 22 T cell receptor beta chains were all read from a single sample in a study of blood T cell repertoires in COVID-19. Using immunoSEQ multiplex PCR, the repertoire was profiled, and TCRdb retains in-frame clones only, with some absent. This repertoire shows approximately 170,000 clones, approximately 77% found once; its top ten account for roughly a tenth. The sample comprised peripheral blood. All receptors come from a woman over 75 with active or convalescent COVID-19.

This chain joins TRBV28 and TRBJ2-3, with D maybe TRBD2 (5 bases). The CDR3 runs to 12 residues. Germline CDR1 and CDR2: MDHEN and SYDVKM. Trimming took off 8 bases at V and 5 bases at J, with 11 bases between the two ends. The CDR3 sequence: CASGRSGDTQYF. CDR3 DNA sequence: TGTGCCAGCGGTAGAAGCGGAGATACGCAGTATTTT.

This rearrangement joins TRBV24-1 to TRBJ2-1; possible D gene TRBD2, 7 bases. The CDR3 extends over 15 amino acids. Germline V gene lookup returns CDR1 KGHDR and CDR2 SFDVKD. Trimming took off 4 bases at V and 9 bases at J, with 18 bases between the two ends. The CDR3 nucleotides read TGTGCCACCAGTGAGCCCAGACCTGGGGGGGCTGAGCAGTTCTTC. This translates into CATSEPRPGGAEQFF.

In its sample, this clone was seen a few times. In DNA form, the CDR3 reads TGCGCCAGCACCGGGACAGGGAACTACGAGCAGTACTTC. Encoded protein: CASTGTGNYEQYF. The genes are TRBV10-2 and TRBJ2-7; 9 nucleotides match TRBD1. Germline lookup yields CDR1 WSHSY and CDR2 SAAADI. This CDR3 spans 13 amino acids. Trimming removed 7 bases from V and 3 bases from J; junction bases left unmatched: 4.

V and J are TRBV19 and TRBJ2-1, with a weak D call TRBD1 (5 bases). The V end was cut by 5 bases, the J end by 5 bases, with 19 bases between. The CDR3 contains 16 residues. Germline V lookup: CDR1 LNHDA, CDR2 SQIVND (reference sequence). The DNA of the CDR3 is TGTGCCAGTAGTGACCCCACAGGAACAGGTCACAATGAGCAGTTCTTC. This codes for CASSDPTGTGHNEQFF.

The chain joins TRBV30 to TRBJ1-2; 7 nucleotides align to TRBD1. The CDR3 is 16 residues long. Losses at the gene ends were 0 bases for V and 12 bases for J; bases not matched to a gene: 19. Per germline, CDR1 GTSNPN and CDR2 SVGIG (reference sequence). CDR3 protein: CAWSVSGVGTASRDTF. The CDR3 region has the DNA TGTGCCTGGAGTGTATCGGGGGTCGGGACAGCATCCCGGGACACCTTC.

The chain joins TRBV7-2 to TRBJ1-5; tentatively, D is TRBD1 (6 bases). This CDR3 contains 13 residues. Germline V gene data show CDR1 as SGHTA and CDR2 as FQGNSA. The V and J ends lost 8 bases and 3 bases respectively, with 11 bases between them. For the CDR3, the DNA is TGTGCCAGCCAGGGGTGGGTCAATCAGCCCCAGCATTTT. Amino acid sequence: CASQGWVNQPQHF.

The chain's CDR3 is CASSWTSGSVYNEQFF. CDR3 nucleotides: TGCGCCAGCAGCTGGACTAGCGGGAGTGTTTACAATGAGCAGTTCTTC. The genes are TRBV5-1 and TRBJ2-1; 13 nucleotides agree with TRBD2. The CDR3 length is 16 residues. V trimming: 3 bases; J trimming: 4 bases; junction bases outside the gene matches: 4. Per the germline V gene, CDR1 is SGHRS and CDR2 is YFSETQ. Variable domain in full (rest from reference TRBV5-1 and TRBJ2-1): KAGVTQTPRYLIKTRGQQVTLSCSPISGHRSVSWYQQTPGQGLQFLFEYFSETQRNKGNFPGRFSGRQFSNSRSEMNVSTLELGDSALYLCASSWTSGSVYNEQFFGPGTRLTVL.

The chain combines TRBV5-1 with TRBJ1-4; TRBD1 might be the D (6 bases). The CDR3 spans 14 residues. The V and J ends lost 3 bases and 7 bases respectively, with 13 bases between them. From germline, CDR1 is SGHRS and CDR2 YFSETQ. CDR3 amino acids: CASSSQGVSEKLFF. DNA for the CDR3: TGCGCCAGCAGCTCACAGGGTGTAAGTGAAAAACTGTTTTTT.

The chain combines TRBV9 with TRBJ1-1; maybe TRBD1 (6 bases). This CDR3 has 15 amino acids. The germline V gene has CDR1 SGDLS and CDR2 YYNGEE. Trimming cost V 4 bases and J 1 base, with 14 bases left between them. CDR3 in amino acids: CASSPWGQPNTEAFF. The CDR3 nucleotides are TGTGCCAGCAGCCCATGGGGGCAGCCGAACACTGAAGCTTTCTTT.

The chain couples TRBV3-1 (or the pseudogene TRBV3-2) to TRBJ2-1; D is unresolved. The CDR3 is 15 residues long. Germline CDR1 and CDR2: LGHDT and YNNKEL (reference sequence). Between the trimmed V and J ends, which lost 1 base and 0 bases, there was a span of 7 bases. The CDR3 sequence: CASSQAVASYNEQFF. In DNA, the CDR3 is TGTGCCAGCAGCCAAGCAGTTGCCTCCTACAATGAGCAGTTCTTC.

The rearrangement uses TRBV9 and TRBJ2-1, with TRBD2 as a possible D gene (5 bases). Germline V gene data show CDR1 as SGDLS and CDR2 as YYNGEE. The CDR3 is made up of 16 amino acids. Trimming took 0 bases from V and 0 from J, leaving 10 bases between them. CDR3 nucleotide sequence: TGTGCCAGCAGCGTAGTTACGGGAAGCTCCTACAATGAGCAGTTCTTC. Encoded protein: CASSVVTGSSYNEQFF. Full variable domain (remainder filled in from reference TRBV9 and TRBJ2-1): DSGVTQTPKHLITATGQRVTLRCSPRSGDLSVYWYQQSLDQGLQFLIQYYNGEERAKGNILERFSAQQFPDLHSELNLSSLELGDSALYFCASSVVTGSSYNEQFFGPGTRLTVL.

V usage is TRBV12-5 and J usage is TRBJ2-1; maybe TRBD1 (6 bases). Trimming pared 0 bases from V and 10 bases from J, leaving 13 bases between. CDR3 length: 14 residues. The germline gives CDR1 LGHNT, CDR2 FRNRAP. The CDR3 here is CASGLVPGESEQFF. In DNA form, the CDR3 reads TGTGCTAGTGGTTTGGTACCAGGGGAAAGCGAGCAGTTCTTC.

The V gene is TRBV2, the J gene TRBJ1-2, with D possibly matching TRBD1 (5 bases). Germline lookup yields CDR1 SNHLY and CDR2 FYNNEI. The CDR3 sequence is 16 residues long. V lost 6 bases to trimming and J lost 3 bases, with 20 bases between them. CDR3 in amino acids: CASRDAGLRVDYGYTF. The CDR3 DNA reads TGTGCCAGCAGAGATGCCGGGCTCAGGGTGGACTATGGCTACACCTTC.

The chain carries TRBV30 and TRBJ1-5, with D possibly TRBD1 on 5 matching bases. Deletions cut 6 bases from V and 3 bases from J, with 15 bases between. Germline CDR1 is GTSNPN and CDR2 is SVGIG (reference sequence). This CDR3 is 14 amino acids long. The CDR3 region is CACPGGIDNQPQHF. The CDR3 bases are TGTGCCTGCCCTGGGGGGATTGACAATCAGCCCCAGCATTTT.

This clone was observed at least ten times. The chain employs TRBV4-2 and TRBJ1-1; 9 nucleotides line up with TRBD1. Trimming took 3 bases from V and 3 from J; bases not matched to a gene: 5. Germline V lookup: CDR1 LGHNA, CDR2 YNFKEQ. The CDR3 covers 15 residues. The DNA of the CDR3 is TGTGCCAGCAGCCACGAGACAGGGGGGGACACTGAAGCTTTCTTT. Its translation: CASSHETGGDTEAFF.

The chain joins TRBV5-4 to TRBJ2-7; the D gene is possibly TRBD2 (5 bases). V shed 0 bases and J shed 3 bases, with 7 bases lying between them. This CDR3 contains 13 residues. Germline V gives CDR1 SGHNT, CDR2 YYREEE (reference sequence). CDR3 in amino acids: CASSLDGIYEQYF. In DNA form, the CDR3 reads TGTGCCAGCAGCTTGGACGGGATCTACGAGCAGTACTTC.

This chain uses TRBV20-1 with TRBJ2-5, with D possibly matching TRBD1 (6 bases). CDR3 length: 11 residues. V lost 7 bases and J 5 bases, leaving 11 bases between the germline ends. CDR1 DFQATT and CDR2 SNEGSKA come from the germline V gene (reference sequence). In nucleotides, the CDR3 is TGCAGTGTCGACAGGTTGGAGACCCAGTACTTC. Translating it yields CSVDRLETQYF.

The chain couples TRBV7-3 to TRBJ2-3, with D hard to call. The CDR3 spans 14 residues. Germline V CDR1 and CDR2: SGHTA, FQGTGA. V gave up 4 bases and J gave up 1 base, with 9 bases separating them. CDR3 DNA: TGTGCCAGCAGCTCCGGCGGCGGCACAGATACGCAGTATTTT. It specifies CASSSGGGTDTQYF.

The V call is TRBV11-3, the J call TRBJ2-7, with 12 bases identical to TRBD2. V shed 6 bases, J shed 3 bases, and the junction held 3 bases outside the gene matches. This CDR3 comprises 14 residues. CDR1 and CDR2 from the germline V gene are SGHNT and YENEEA. In DNA, the CDR3 is TGTGCCAGCAGTCTAGCGGGAGGGATCTACGAGCAGTACTTC. Encoded protein: CASSLAGGIYEQYF.

This chain joins TRBV9 and TRBJ2-1; the match to TRBD2 covers 12 bases. The germline V gene encodes CDR1 SGDLS and CDR2 YYNGEE. The CDR3 contains 17 residues. The trim removed 0 bases at V and 4 bases at J, leaving 5 bases unmatched. For the CDR3, the DNA is TGTGCCAGCAGCGTAGATTGGACTAGCGGGGAGTACAATGAGCAGTTCTTC. Protein product: CASSVDWTSGEYNEQFF.

This chain uses TRBV5-4 with TRBJ2-1; 7 nucleotides line up with TRBD1. The CDR3 loop spans 16 amino acids. With 5 bases clipped from V and 8 bases from J, the junction kept 16 bases outside the gene matches. Germline lookup yields CDR1 SGHNT and CDR2 YYREEE (reference sequence). The CDR3 DNA reads TGTGCCAGCAGAAAACATGACAGGGTCGGGTTGGATGAGCAGTTCTTC. Translation gives CASRKHDRVGLDEQFF.

The rearrangement joins TRBV3-1 (or the pseudogene TRBV3-2) to TRBJ2-7; D is ambiguous. The germline V and J ends were trimmed by 1 base and 4 bases, with 11 bases remaining between them. The CDR3 has 14 residues. Germline V gene data show CDR1 as LGHDT and CDR2 as YNNKEL (reference sequence). CDR3 sequence reads: CASSQARVGYEQYF. Here the CDR3 DNA reads TGTGCCAGCAGCCAAGCTAGAGTGGGTTACGAGCAGTACTTC.